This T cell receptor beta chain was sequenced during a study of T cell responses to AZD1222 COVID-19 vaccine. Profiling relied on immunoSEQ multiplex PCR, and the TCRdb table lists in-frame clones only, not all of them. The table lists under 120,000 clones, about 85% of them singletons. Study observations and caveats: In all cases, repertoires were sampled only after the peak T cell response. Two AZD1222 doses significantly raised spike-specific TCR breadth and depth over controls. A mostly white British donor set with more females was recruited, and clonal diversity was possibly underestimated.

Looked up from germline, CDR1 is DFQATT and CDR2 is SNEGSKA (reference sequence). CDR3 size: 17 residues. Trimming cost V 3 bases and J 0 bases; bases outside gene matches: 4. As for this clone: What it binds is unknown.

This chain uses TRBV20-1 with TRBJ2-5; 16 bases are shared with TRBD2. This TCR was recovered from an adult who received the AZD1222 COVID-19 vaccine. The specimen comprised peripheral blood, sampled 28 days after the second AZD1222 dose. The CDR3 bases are TGCAGTGCTAGTAAGGGACTAGCGGGAGGGAACCAAGAGACCCAGTACTTC. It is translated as CSASKGLAGGNQETQYF.